The 25 T cell receptor beta chains below were found in one sample sequenced in a study of blood T cell repertoires in COVID-19. Using immunoSEQ multiplex PCR, the repertoire was profiled, and TCRdb retains in-frame clones only, with some absent. The sample yields about 94,000 clones, more than 70% seen once. The specimen sequenced was peripheral blood. Receptors originate from a woman in her sixties or seventies in a cohort sampled during active or convalescent COVID-19.

This clone came up once. The chain carries TRBV14 and TRBJ1-2; a weak D match, TRBD1 (5 bases). V was pared by 4 bases and J by 6 bases, with 12 bases between. Germline-derived CDR1 and CDR2 are SGHDN and FVKESK. CDR3 length equals 13 residues. The CDR3 here is CASSPRRGDGYTF. Written as DNA, the CDR3 is TGTGCCAGCAGCCCTCGGAGGGGCGATGGCTACACCTTC.

The chain carries TRBV6-6 and TRBJ1-2, with 8 bases that match TRBD1. V lost 6 bases and J lost 0; bases outside the gene matches: 6. Germline V gene data show CDR1 as MNHNY and CDR2 as SVGAGI (reference sequence). The CDR3 is made up of 15 amino acids. CDR3: CASSHQDRANYGYTF. The DNA for the CDR3 is TGTGCCAGCAGCCACCAGGACAGGGCTAACTATGGCTACACCTTC.

The chain uses TRBV11-2 and TRBJ2-7; TRBD1 is a possible D gene (6 bases). CDR1 and CDR2 (germline): SGHAT, FQNNGV. V was cut by 7 bases and J by 9 bases, with 19 bases left in between. This CDR3 is built from 13 residues. CDR3 coding DNA: TGTGCCAGCACCCGGACCAAACACAGGGCGCAGTACTTC. This sequence encodes CASTRTKHRAQYF.

The rearrangement links TRBV5-1 to TRBJ1-2, with a possible D match to TRBD1 (6 bases). V was shortened by 0 bases and J by 5 bases, with 8 bases between the two germline ends. The length of the CDR3 is 13 residues. Germline CDR1 SGHRS, CDR2 YFSETQ. CDR3 region: CASSLEGEYGYTF. The CDR3 nucleotides read TGCGCCAGCAGCTTGGAGGGGGAATATGGCTACACCTTC.

V and J are TRBV5-6 and TRBJ1-2; 7 positions match TRBD1. Trimming took 4 bases from V and 4 from J; bases not matched to a gene: 7. CDR3 length: 14 amino acids. The germline CDR1 and CDR2 sequences are SGHDT and YYEEEE. CDR3 nucleotides: TGTGCCAGCAGCGGGCCACAGGGGATCTATGGCTACACCTTC. This sequence encodes CASSGPQGIYGYTF.

V gene TRBV15 combines with J gene TRBJ1-2; no definite D call. The germline V and J ends were trimmed by 0 bases and 8 bases, with 13 bases remaining between them. The CDR3 has 14 residues. Germline V gene data show CDR1 as LNHNV and CDR2 as YYDKDF (reference sequence). Here the CDR3 reads CATSRDRRVGGYTF. Written as DNA, the CDR3 is TGTGCCACCAGCAGAGATAGGAGGGTAGGCGGCTACACCTTC.

The chain uses TRBV7-3 and TRBJ2-5, with D perhaps TRBD1 (6 bases). Germline CDR1 and CDR2: SGHTA and FQGTGA. CDR3 length: 13 amino acids. V gave up 2 bases and J gave up 2 bases, with 6 bases separating them. The CDR3 region is CASSLGTQETQYF. CDR3 DNA: TGTGCCAGCAGCTTAGGGACACAAGAGACCCAGTACTTC.

The V gene is TRBV28, the J gene TRBJ2-1; 10 nucleotides line up with TRBD2. The CDR3 consists of 17 residues. V dropped 6 bases and J dropped 1; count of bases not matched to a gene: 9. Germline CDR1 is MDHEN and CDR2 is SYDVKM. CDR3 region: CASRTPSGSRSYNEQFF. DNA for the CDR3: TGTGCCAGCAGAACCCCTAGCGGGAGTAGATCCTACAATGAGCAGTTCTTC. The whole variable domain, remainder taken from reference TRBV28 and TRBJ2-1, is DVKVTQSSRYLVKRTGEKVFLECVQDMDHENMFWYRQDPGLGLRLIYFSYDVKMKEKGDIPEGYSVSREKKERFSLILESASTNQTSMYLCASRTPSGSRSYNEQFFGPGTRLTVL.

J is TRBJ1-6 and V is TRBV19, with a possible D match to TRBD1 (6 bases). This CDR3 contains 15 residues. Germline V CDR1 and CDR2: LNHDA, SQIVND (reference sequence). Trimming took off 5 bases at V and 6 bases at J, with 14 bases between the two ends. Here the CDR3 DNA reads TGTGCCAGTAGTTCGTCCGGGACATCTAATTCACCCCTCCACTTT. It translates to CASSSSGTSNSPLHF.

This clone was observed a handful of times. The V gene is TRBV6-2 or TRBV6-3, the J gene TRBJ2-1; tentatively, D is TRBD1 or TRBD2 (6 bases each). From germline, CDR1 is MNHEY and CDR2 SVGEGT. Deletions cut 6 bases from V and 16 bases from J, with 13 bases between. The CDR3 runs to 10 residues. The CDR3 nucleotides read TGTGCCAGCAGCAGGGGACTCACTTTCTTC. Protein product: CASSRGLTFF.

Written as DNA, the CDR3 is TGCGCCAGCAGCTTGGCGGCCGGGGGGGCTGGGGAGCAGTACTTC. This gives the protein CASSLAAGGAGEQYF. The V gene is TRBV5-1, the J gene TRBJ2-7; 8 bases line up with TRBD2. V shed 0 bases, J shed 7 bases, and the junction held 9 bases outside the gene matches. Per the germline V gene, CDR1 is SGHRS and CDR2 is YFSETQ. CDR3 length: 15 amino acids.

The chain links TRBV2 to TRBJ2-5; D may be TRBD2 (6 bases). Trimming left V 1 base short and J 3 bases short, with 9 bases between. The CDR3 is made up of 14 amino acids. Germline assignment: CDR1 SNHLY and CDR2 FYNNEI. The CDR3, as DNA: TGTGCCAGCAGTGAAGATTCTAGCGAAGAGACCCAGTACTTC. It yields the protein CASSEDSSEETQYF.

This clone showed up just once. The chain has TRBV7-8 and TRBJ2-3; 13 nucleotides line up with TRBD2. After removal of 4 bases from V and 4 bases from J, the junction contained 8 bases not matched to a gene. Germline V lookup: CDR1 SGHVS, CDR2 FQNEAQ. The CDR3 loop spans 17 amino acids. The CDR3 DNA reads as TGTGCCAGCAGCTGGACTAGCGGGAGTAGTAGGGCAGATACGCAGTATTTT. Translation gives CASSWTSGSSRADTQYF.

The CDR3 DNA reads as TGTGCCAGCAGCCAAGAAGGGGGGGGAGTTGGCTACACCTTC. Translating gives CASSQEGGGVGYTF. The V gene is TRBV3-1 (or the pseudogene TRBV3-2), the J gene TRBJ1-2, with D perhaps TRBD1 (6 bases). There are 14 residues in the CDR3. Germline lookup yields CDR1 LGHDT and CDR2 YNNKEL (reference sequence). V gave up 0 bases and J gave up 7 bases, with 12 bases separating them.

V usage is TRBV5-1 and J usage is TRBJ2-3; 8 nucleotides match TRBD2. This CDR3 has 13 amino acids. V was clipped by 10 bases and J by 1 base; unmatched bases: 5. Germline-derived CDR1 and CDR2 are SGHRS and YFSETQ. CDR3 nucleotides: TGCGCCGGAAGGCGGGGGGGCACAGATACGCAGTATTTT. Protein sequence: CAGRRGGTDTQYF.

The rearrangement joins TRBV30 to TRBJ2-1; 9 bases are shared with TRBD2. The CDR3 runs 12 residues. CDR1 and CDR2 (germline): GTSNPN, SVGIG (reference sequence). The ends lost 5 bases at V and 8 bases at J; junction bases unmatched: 4. In DNA form, the CDR3 reads TGTGCCTGGGGACTAGCGAGGGATGAGCAGTTCTTC. This codes for CAWGLARDEQFF.

About this clone: The sample contains more than one DNA sequence encoding this CDR3. V gene TRBV3-1 (or the pseudogene TRBV3-2) combines with J gene TRBJ1-1, with no clear D. Germline V gives CDR1 LGHDT, CDR2 YNNKEL (reference sequence). The CDR3 is 13 residues long. Trimming removed 4 bases from V and 0 bases from J, with 6 bases in between. This chain's CDR3 is CASSLSMNTEAFF. CDR3 nucleotide sequence: TGTGCCAGCAGCCTCAGTATGAACACTGAAGCTTTCTTT.

The rearrangement links TRBV25-1 to TRBJ2-2; perhaps TRBD2 as D (6 bases). Germline CDR1 and CDR2: MGHDK and SYGVNS. The CDR3 sequence is 14 residues long. Trimming stripped 3 bases from V and 5 bases from J, with 10 bases between. The CDR3 sequence: CASSDPGLTGELFF. The CDR3 nucleotides are TGTGCCAGCAGTGATCCAGGACTAACCGGGGAGCTGTTTTTT.

This chain joins TRBV6-5 and TRBJ1-1; possibly TRBD1 for D (5 bases). The V gene's germline CDR1 is MNHEY and CDR2 SVGAGI. This CDR3 comprises 15 residues. V was cut by 0 bases and J by 2 bases, with 10 bases left in between. The CDR3 nucleotides read TGTGCCAGCAGTTACTCCCCCCAGGGAAACACTGAAGCTTTCTTT. Encoded protein: CASSYSPQGNTEAFF.

Only a few counts were recorded for this clone. This chain links TRBV5-1 with TRBJ2-7, with 10 bases aligning to TRBD2. CDR3 length equals 14 residues. Germline-derived CDR1 and CDR2 are SGHRS and YFSETQ. The ends lost 4 bases at V and 3 bases at J; junction bases unmatched: 4. CDR3 amino acids: CASSITSGVYEQYF. CDR3 sequence (DNA): TGCGCCAGCAGCATAACTAGCGGGGTCTACGAGCAGTACTTC.

The chain combines TRBV7-8 with TRBJ2-3; 10 positions match TRBD2. The V and J ends lost 2 bases and 5 bases, in that order; junction bases with no gene match: 16. Per the germline V gene, CDR1 is SGHVS and CDR2 is FQNEAQ. The CDR3 spans 19 residues. The CDR3 DNA reads TGTGCCAGCAGCTTAACCCGGCCCTGGGGTAGCGGGAGGATAGATACGCAGTATTTT. Translated, it gives CASSLTRPWGSGRIDTQYF.

The chain uses TRBV4-2 and TRBJ2-2, with 10 bases matching TRBD1. Germline lookup yields CDR1 LGHNA and CDR2 YNFKEQ. Trimming removed 5 bases from V and 9 bases from J; junction bases left unmatched: 9. The CDR3 totals 15 residues. The CDR3 sequence: CASSLPGQGSRELFF. The CDR3 nucleotides read TGTGCCAGCAGCTTGCCGGGACAGGGGAGCCGGGAGCTGTTTTTT.

V usage is TRBV11-3 and J usage is TRBJ2-1, with D perhaps TRBD1 (6 bases). Germline CDR1 reads SGHNT; CDR2 reads YENEEA. This CDR3 has 11 amino acids. V lost 5 bases and J 8 bases, leaving 7 bases between the germline ends. CDR3 amino acids: CASSPGDEQFF. CDR3 nucleotide sequence: TGTGCCAGCAGCCCAGGGGATGAGCAGTTCTTC.

This clone is a singleton in its sample. The V call is TRBV7-8, the J call TRBJ1-5; D call uncertain. Germline assignment: CDR1 SGHVS and CDR2 FQNEAQ. V lost 0 bases, J lost 2 bases, and 11 bases lay in between. This CDR3 spans 16 amino acids. The CDR3 sequence: CASSLAGMVGNQPQHF. The CDR3 DNA follows: TGTGCCAGCAGCTTAGCCGGGATGGTGGGCAATCAGCCCCAGCATTTT.

The V gene is TRBV9, the J gene TRBJ1-6, with 7 bases fitting TRBD1. Germline CDR1 reads SGDLS; CDR2 reads YYNGEE. The CDR3 contains 15 residues. The V and J ends lost 3 bases and 6 bases, in that order; junction bases with no gene match: 6. The chain's CDR3 is CASSARQGTNSPLHF. The CDR3 DNA sequence: TGTGCCAGCAGCGCCAGACAGGGAACTAATTCACCCCTCCACTTT.